This is a list of T cell receptor beta chains from one sample in a study of OX40 agonist ivuxolimab in advanced cancers. Method: immunoSEQ multiplex PCR; TCRdb's copy keeps in-frame clones and lacks some. The sample records approximately 77,000 clones, 70% to 90% being singletons. Sequences were derived from CD4+ or CD8+ T cells sorted from blood, sampled in a trial of the OX40 agonist ivuxolimab. These receptors all stem from an adult with an advanced solid tumor such as melanoma, head and neck, liver or kidney cancer. The CDR3 runs from the conserved cysteine through the conserved F or W. The order of the fields is V gene, J gene, CDR3 protein.

>TRBV14|TRBJ2-7
CASSQLRTAGEQYF
>TRBV5-1|TRBJ1-2
CASSLAPGDYGYTF
>TRBV2|TRBJ2-3
CASRVAGDTQYF
>TRBV18|TRBJ2-3
CASSIQTDTQYF
>TRBV2|TRBJ2-7
CASRGAGSYEQYF
>TRBV19|TRBJ2-1
CASIGAPSYNEQFF
>TRBV18|TRBJ2-7
CASSPTTSGSYEQYF
>TRBV6-1|TRBJ1-4
CASRRGEEAVGKLFF
>TRBV19|TRBJ2-3
CASTLRSGGKDTQYF
>TRBV25-1|TRBJ1-2
CASSVGYGYTF
>TRBV18|TRBJ2-1
CASSPRPGASGDNEQFF
>TRBV18|TRBJ1-2
CASSPRDRGNYGYTF
>TRBV4-1|TRBJ2-1
CASSQLEVEQFF
>TRBV6-1|TRBJ2-1
CASSEGRLAGTYNEQFF
>TRBV11-2|TRBJ2-7
CASSHPAPLEQYF
>TRBV7-8|TRBJ2-7
CASSEAYEQYF
>TRBV10-3|TRBJ2-1
CAIGGANEQFF
>TRBV10-3|TRBJ1-2
CAISESGGGGYTF
>TRBV7-4|TRBJ2-4
CASSRERYGNIQYF
>TRBV28|TRBJ2-7
CASSLGNGPGEQYF
>TRBV7-2|TRBJ1-4
CASSLVRTGGATNEKLFF
>TRBV5-6|TRBJ1-2
CASSFDRAGYTF
>TRBV19|TRBJ2-1
CASTGREDIQGFF
>TRBV28|TRBJ1-2
CASRAQGIVSYGYTF
>TRBV29-1|TRBJ1-1
CSAQQGESSEAFF
>TRBV4-2|TRBJ2-5
CASSQRQGTETQYF
>TRBV30|TRBJ2-7
CAWSRATYEQYF
>TRBV13|TRBJ2-7
CASSLGKGSSAGYEQYF
>TRBV21-1|TRBJ2-2
CASDASGSTNTGELFF
>TRBV5-1|TRBJ1-3
CASSGSGNSGNTIYF
>TRBV30|TRBJ2-5
CAWTPKPGLAVETQYF
>TRBV11-2|TRBJ2-5
CASSPGTGGTPDF
>TRBV7-8|TRBJ2-5
CASSLKLINRGRAARGQETQYF
>TRBV30|TRBJ2-2
CAWSVGQGTAGELFF
>TRBV27|TRBJ1-3
CASSWTGSDAGNTIYF
>TRBV9|TRBJ1-3
CASSVEMGGLGNTIYF
>TRBV5-1|TRBJ2-5
CASSLQGGEQETQYF
>TRBV7-2|TRBJ1-6
CASSWVGFGRSNSPLHF
>TRBV2|TRBJ2-7
CASSATASTYEQYF
>TRBV5-1|TRBJ2-2
CASSFGQGINTGELFF
>TRBV2|TRBJ1-2
CASSETRASYGYTF
>TRBV4-1|TRBJ2-1
CASSPSDRANEQFF
>TRBV6-5|TRBJ1-4
CASSSFGTVYEKLFF
>TRBV4-2|TRBJ1-6
CASSQMGQGGNSPLHF
>TRBV20-1|TRBJ2-1
CSARRWNEQFF
>TRBV4-1|TRBJ1-6
CAGSQDRGNSPLHF
>TRBV15|TRBJ2-5
CATSRGSETQYF
>TRBV27|TRBJ2-5
CASKGAGGFGTQYF
>TRBV29-1|TRBJ2-6
CSVSVTGNSGANVLTF
>TRBV5-1|TRBJ1-1
CASSLGGWGVGTEAFF
>TRBV7-2|TRBJ2-7
CASSLSRSGTSNSYEQYF
>TRBV18|TRBJ1-2
CASSPPTGEAYGYTF
>TRBV7-9|TRBJ1-2
CASSLVQGGMFGYTF
>TRBV7-2|TRBJ2-3
CASSRQAKSTDTQYF
>TRBV5-6|TRBJ1-6
CASSLREGNSPLHF